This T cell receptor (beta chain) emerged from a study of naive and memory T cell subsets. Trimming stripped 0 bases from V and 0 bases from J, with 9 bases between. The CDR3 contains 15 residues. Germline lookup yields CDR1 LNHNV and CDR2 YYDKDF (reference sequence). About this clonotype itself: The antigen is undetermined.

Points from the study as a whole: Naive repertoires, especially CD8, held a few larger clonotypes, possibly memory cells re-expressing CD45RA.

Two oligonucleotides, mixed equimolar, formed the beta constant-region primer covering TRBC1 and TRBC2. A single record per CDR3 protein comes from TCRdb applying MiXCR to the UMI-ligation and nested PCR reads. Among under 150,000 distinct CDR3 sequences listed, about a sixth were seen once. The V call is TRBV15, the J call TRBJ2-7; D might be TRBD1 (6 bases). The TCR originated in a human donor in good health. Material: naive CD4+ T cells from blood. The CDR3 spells CATSRDRDTSYEQYF. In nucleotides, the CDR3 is TGTGCCACCAGCAGAGACCGGGACACCTCCTACGAGCAGTACTTC. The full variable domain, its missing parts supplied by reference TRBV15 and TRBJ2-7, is DAMVIQNPRYQVTQFGKPVTLSCSQTLNHNVMYWYQQKSSQAPKLLFHYYDKDFNNEADTPDNFQSRRPNTSFCFLDIRSPGLGDTAMYLCATSRDRDTSYEQYFGPGTRLTVT.